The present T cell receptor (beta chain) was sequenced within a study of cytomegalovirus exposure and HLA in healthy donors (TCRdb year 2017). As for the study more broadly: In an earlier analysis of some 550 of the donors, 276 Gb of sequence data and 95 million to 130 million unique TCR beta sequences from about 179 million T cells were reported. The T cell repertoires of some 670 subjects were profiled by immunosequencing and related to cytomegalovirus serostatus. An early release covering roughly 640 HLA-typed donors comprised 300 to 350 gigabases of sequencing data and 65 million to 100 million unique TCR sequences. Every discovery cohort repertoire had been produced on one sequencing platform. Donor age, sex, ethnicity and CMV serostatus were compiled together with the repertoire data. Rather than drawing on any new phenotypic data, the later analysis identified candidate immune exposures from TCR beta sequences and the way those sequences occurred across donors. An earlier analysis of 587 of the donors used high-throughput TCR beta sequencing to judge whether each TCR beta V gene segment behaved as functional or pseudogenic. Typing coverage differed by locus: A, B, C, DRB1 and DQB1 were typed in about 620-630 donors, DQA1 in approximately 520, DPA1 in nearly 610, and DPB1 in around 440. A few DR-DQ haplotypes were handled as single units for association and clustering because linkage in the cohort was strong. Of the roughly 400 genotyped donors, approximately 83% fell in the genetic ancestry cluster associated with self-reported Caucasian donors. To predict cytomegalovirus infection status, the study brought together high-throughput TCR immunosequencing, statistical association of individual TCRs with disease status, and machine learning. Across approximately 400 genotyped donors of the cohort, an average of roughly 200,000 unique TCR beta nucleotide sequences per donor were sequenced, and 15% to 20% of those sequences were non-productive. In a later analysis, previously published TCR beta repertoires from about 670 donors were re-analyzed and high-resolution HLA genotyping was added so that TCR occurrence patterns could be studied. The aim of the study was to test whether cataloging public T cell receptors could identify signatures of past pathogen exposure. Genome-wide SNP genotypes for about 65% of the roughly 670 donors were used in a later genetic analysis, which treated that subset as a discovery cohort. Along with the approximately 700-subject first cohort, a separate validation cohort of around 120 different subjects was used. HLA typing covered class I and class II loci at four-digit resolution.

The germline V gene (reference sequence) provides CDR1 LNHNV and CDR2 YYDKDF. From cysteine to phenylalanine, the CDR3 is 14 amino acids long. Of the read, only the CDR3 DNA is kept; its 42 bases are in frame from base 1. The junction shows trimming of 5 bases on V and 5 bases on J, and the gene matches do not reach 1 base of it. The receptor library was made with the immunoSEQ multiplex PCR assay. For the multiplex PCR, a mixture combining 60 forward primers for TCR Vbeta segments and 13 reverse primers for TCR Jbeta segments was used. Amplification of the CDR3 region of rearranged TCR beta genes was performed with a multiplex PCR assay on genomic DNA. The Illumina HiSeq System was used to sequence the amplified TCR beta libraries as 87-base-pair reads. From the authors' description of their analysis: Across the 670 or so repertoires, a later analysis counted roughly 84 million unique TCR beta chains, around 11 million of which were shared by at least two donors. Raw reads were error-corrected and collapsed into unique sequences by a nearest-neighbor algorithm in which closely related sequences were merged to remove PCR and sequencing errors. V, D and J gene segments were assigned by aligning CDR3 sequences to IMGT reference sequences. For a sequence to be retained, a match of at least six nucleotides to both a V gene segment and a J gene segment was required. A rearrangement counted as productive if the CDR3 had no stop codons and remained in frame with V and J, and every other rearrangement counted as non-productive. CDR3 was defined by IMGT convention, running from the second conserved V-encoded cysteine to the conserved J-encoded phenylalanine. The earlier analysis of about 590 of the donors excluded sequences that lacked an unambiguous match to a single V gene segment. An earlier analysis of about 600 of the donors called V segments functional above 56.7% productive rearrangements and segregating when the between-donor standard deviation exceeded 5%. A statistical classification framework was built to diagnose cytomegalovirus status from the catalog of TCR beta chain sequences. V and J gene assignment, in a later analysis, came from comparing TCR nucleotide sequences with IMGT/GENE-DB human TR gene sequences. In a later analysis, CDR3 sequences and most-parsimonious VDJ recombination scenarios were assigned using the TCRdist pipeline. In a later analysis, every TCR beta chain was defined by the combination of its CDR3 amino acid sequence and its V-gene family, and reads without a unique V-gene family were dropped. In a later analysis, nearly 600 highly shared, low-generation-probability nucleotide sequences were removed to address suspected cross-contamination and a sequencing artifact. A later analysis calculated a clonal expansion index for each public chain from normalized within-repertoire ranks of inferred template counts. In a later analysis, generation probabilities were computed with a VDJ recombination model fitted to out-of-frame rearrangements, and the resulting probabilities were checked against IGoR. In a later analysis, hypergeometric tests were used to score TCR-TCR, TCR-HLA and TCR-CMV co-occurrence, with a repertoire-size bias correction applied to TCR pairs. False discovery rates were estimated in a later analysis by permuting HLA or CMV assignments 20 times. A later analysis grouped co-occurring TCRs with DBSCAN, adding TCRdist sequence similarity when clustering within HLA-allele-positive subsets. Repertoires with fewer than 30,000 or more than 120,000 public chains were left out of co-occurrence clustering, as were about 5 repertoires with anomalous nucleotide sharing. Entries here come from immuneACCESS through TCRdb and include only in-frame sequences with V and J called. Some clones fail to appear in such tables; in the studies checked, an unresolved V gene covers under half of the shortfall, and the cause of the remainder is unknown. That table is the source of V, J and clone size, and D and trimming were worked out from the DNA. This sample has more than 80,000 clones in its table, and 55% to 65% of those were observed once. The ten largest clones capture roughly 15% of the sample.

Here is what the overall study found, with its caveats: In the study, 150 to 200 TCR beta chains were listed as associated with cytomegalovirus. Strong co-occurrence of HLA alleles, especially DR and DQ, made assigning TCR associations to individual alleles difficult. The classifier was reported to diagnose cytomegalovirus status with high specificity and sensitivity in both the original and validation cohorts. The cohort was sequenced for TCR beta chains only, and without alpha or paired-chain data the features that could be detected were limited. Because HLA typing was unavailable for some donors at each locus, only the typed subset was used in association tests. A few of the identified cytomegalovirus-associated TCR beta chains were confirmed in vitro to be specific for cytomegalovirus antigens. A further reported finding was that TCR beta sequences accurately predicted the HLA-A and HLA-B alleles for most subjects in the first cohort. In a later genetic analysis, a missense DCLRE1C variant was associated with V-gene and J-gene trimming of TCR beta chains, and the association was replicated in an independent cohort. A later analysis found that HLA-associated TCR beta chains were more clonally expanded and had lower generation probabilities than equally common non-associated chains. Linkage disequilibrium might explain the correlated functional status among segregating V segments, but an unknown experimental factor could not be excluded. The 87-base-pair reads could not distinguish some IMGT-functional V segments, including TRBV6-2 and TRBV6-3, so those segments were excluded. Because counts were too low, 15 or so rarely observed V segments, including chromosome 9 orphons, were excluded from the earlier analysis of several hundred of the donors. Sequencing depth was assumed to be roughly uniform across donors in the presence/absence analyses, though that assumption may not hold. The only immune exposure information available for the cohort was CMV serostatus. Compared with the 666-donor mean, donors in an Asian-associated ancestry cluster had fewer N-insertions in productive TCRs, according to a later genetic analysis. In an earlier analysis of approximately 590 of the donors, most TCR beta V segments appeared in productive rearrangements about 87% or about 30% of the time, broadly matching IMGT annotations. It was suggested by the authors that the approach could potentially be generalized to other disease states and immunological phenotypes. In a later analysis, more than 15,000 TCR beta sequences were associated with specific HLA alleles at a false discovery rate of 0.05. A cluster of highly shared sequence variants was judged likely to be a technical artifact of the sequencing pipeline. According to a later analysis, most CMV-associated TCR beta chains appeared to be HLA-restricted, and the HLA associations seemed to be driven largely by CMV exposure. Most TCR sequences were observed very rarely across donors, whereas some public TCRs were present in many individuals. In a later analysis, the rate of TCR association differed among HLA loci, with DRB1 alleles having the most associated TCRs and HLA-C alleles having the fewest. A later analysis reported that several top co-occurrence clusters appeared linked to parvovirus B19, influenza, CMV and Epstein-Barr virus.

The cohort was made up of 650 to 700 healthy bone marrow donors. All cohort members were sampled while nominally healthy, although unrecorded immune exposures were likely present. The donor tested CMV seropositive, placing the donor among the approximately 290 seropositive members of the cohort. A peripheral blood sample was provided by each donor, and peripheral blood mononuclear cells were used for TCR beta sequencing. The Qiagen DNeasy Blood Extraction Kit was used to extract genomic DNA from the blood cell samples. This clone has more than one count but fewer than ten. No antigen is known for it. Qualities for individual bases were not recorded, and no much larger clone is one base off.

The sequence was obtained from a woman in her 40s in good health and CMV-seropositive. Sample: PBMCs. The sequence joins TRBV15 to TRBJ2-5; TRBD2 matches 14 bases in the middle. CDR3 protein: CATSRTSGGETQYF. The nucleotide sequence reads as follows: TGTGCCACCAGCCGGACTAGCGGGGGGGAGACCCAGTACTTC. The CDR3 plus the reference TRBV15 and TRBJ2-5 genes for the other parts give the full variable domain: DAMVIQNPRYQVTQFGKPVTLSCSQTLNHNVMYWYQQKSSQAPKLLFHYYDKDFNNEADTPDNFQSRRPNTSFCFLDIRSPGLGDTAMYLCATSRTSGGETQYFGPGTRLLVL.